The present TCR beta chain was sequenced within a study of long-term antiretroviral therapy in people with HIV. Study-wide points: Comparison with controls showed narrower CDR3 length ranges in HIV repertoires. Pre-ART clonal expansion yielded clones that dominated the repertoire at all time points. Post-treatment diversity went higher with ART but stayed below transplant donor controls.

Sequencing relied on immunoSEQ assay v3.0, run at survey level. Produced via immunoSEQ multiplex PCR; TCRdb's table is partial and in-frame only. The sample holds approximately 27,000 clones, around 90% seen once. About this clone itself: Its cognate antigen is unknown.

At minimum, one pre-ART and two post-ART PBMC samples were obtained from each donor. The CDR3 spans 13 residues. In germline, CDR1 is MNHEY, CDR2 SVGAGI. V lost 8 bases to trimming and J lost 2 bases, with 12 bases between them. This sequence joins TRBV6-5 and TRBJ1-1; D gene ambiguous. The receptor was isolated from a woman under 30 with HIV. The input for sequencing was unsorted PBMCs, taken 1.8 years after starting antiretroviral therapy. In DNA, the CDR3 is TGTGCCAGCGGGTATACTTTAAACACTGAAGCTTTCTTT. It is translated as CASGYTLNTEAFF.